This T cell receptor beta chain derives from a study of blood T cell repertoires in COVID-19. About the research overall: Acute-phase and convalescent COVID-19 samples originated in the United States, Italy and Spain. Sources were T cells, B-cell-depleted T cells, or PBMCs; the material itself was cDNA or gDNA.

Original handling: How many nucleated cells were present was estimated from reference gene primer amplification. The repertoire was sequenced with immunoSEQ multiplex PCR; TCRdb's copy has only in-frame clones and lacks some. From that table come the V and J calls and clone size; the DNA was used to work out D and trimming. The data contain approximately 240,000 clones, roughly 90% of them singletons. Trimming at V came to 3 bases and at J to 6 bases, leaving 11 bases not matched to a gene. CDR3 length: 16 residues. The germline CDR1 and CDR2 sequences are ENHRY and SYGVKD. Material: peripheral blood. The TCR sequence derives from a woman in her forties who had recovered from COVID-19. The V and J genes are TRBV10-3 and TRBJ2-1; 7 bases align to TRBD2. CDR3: CAISDQVGGKGNEQFF. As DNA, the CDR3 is TGTGCCATCAGTGATCAGGTCGGGGGGAAAGGCAATGAGCAGTTCTTC.